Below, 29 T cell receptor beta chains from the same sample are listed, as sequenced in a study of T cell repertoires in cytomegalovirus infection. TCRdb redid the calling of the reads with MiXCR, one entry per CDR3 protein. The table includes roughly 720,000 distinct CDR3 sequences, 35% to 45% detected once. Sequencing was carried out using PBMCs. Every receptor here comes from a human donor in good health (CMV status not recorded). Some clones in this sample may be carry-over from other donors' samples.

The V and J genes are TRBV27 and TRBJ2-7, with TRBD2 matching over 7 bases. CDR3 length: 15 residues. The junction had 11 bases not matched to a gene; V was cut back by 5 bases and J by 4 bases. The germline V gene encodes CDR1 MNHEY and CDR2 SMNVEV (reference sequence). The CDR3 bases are TGTGCCAGCAGTCCTCGACTAGCCCGAGCTTACGAGCAGTACTTC. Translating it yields CASSPRLARAYEQYF.

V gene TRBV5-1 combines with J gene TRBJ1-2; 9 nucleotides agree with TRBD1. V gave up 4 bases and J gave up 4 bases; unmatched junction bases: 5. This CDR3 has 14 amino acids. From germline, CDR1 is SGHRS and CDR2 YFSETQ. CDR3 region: CASSDQGQGYGYTF. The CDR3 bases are TGCGCCAGCAGCGACCAGGGACAGGGCTATGGCTACACCTTC.

DNA for the CDR3: TGTGCCAGCAGCGCGGCTTCGGGCAATCAGCCCCAGCATTTT. Amino acid sequence: CASSAASGNQPQHF. The rearrangement uses TRBV2 and TRBJ1-5; D is ambiguous. The V end was cut by 6 bases, the J end by 2 bases, with 11 bases between. This CDR3 comprises 14 residues. Germline V gene lookup returns CDR1 SNHLY and CDR2 FYNNEI.

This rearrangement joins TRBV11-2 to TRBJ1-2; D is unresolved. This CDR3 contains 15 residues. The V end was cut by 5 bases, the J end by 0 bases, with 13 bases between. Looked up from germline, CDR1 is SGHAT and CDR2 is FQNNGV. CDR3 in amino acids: CASSPQLAANYGYTF. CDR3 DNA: TGTGCCAGCAGCCCCCAGCTGGCAGCTAACTATGGCTACACCTTC. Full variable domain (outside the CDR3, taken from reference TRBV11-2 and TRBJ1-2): EAGVAQSPRYKIIEKRQSVAFWCNPISGHATLYWYQQILGQGPKLLIQFQNNGVVDDSQLPKDRFSAERLKGVDSTLKIQPAKLEDSAVYLCASSPQLAANYGYTFGSGTRLTVV.

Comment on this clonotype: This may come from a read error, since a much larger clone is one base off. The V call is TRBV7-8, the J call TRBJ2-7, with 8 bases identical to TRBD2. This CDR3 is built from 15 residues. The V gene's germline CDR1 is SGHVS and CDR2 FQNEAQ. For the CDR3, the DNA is TGTGCCAGCAGCTTAGGTCGGACTAGCCACTACGAGAAGTACTTC. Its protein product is CASSLGRTSHYEKYF.

CDR3: CAWSWASGIYNEQFF. The DNA for the CDR3 is TGTGCCTGGAGTTGGGCTAGCGGCATTTACAATGAGCAGTTCTTC. V is TRBV30 and J is TRBJ2-1; 7 bases fit TRBD2. There are 15 residues in the CDR3. Trimming took 2 bases from V and 4 from J; bases not matched to a gene: 8. CDR1 is GTSNPN, CDR2 SVGIG, per germline (reference sequence).

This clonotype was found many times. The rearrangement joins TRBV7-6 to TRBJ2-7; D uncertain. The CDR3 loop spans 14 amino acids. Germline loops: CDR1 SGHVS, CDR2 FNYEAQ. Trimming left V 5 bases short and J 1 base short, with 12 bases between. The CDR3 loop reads CASSPSTASYEQYF. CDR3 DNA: TGTGCCAGCAGCCCTTCTACAGCGTCCTACGAGCAGTACTTC.

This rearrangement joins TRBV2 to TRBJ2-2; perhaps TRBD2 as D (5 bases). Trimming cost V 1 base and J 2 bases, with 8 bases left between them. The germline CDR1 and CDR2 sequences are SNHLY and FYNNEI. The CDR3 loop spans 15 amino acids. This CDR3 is CASSEGGLNTGELFF. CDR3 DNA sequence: TGTGCCAGCAGTGAAGGCGGGCTAAACACCGGGGAGCTGTTTTTT.

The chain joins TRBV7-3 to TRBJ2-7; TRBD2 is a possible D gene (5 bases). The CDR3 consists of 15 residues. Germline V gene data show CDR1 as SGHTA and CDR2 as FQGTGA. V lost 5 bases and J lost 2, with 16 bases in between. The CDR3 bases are TGTGCCAGCAGCGAGTTCGTTGGTAGCGCCTACGAGCAGTACTTC. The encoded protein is CASSEFVGSAYEQYF.

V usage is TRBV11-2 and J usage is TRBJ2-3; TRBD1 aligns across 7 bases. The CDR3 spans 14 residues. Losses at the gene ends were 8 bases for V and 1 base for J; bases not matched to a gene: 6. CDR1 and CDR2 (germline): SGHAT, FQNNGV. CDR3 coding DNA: TGTGCCAGCGCACAGGGGTCGGGCACAGATACGCAGTATTTT. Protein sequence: CASAQGSGTDTQYF.

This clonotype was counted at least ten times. The CDR3 region has the DNA TGCAGTGCTAGAGATAAAGCGGGAGAAATGCATGAGCAGTTCTTC. Translation gives CSARDKAGEMHEQFF. The chain links TRBV20-1 to TRBJ2-1, with 8 bases fitting TRBD2. V was pared by 0 bases and J by 8 bases, with 9 bases of the junction left unmatched. Per the germline V gene, CDR1 is DFQATT and CDR2 is SNEGSKA (reference sequence). The CDR3 spans 15 residues.

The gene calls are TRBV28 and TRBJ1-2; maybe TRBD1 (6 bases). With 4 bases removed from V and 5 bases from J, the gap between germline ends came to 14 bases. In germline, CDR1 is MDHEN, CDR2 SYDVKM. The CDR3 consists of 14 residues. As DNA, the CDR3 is TGTGCCAGCAGTTACCACGGGACATCATATGGCTACACCTTC. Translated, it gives CASSYHGTSYGYTF.

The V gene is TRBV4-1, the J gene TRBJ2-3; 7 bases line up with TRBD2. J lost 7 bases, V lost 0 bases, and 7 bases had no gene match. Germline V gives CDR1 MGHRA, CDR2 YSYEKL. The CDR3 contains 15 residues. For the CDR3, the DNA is TGCGCCAGCAGCCAAGATTTAACTAGCGTTTATACGCAGTATTTT. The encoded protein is CASSQDLTSVYTQYF.

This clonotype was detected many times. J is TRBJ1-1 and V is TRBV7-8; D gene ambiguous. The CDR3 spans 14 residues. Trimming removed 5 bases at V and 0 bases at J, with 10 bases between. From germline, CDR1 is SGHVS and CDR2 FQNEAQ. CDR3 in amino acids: CASSQAGLNTEAFF. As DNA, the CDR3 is TGTGCCAGCAGCCAAGCCGGGCTGAACACTGAAGCTTTCTTT. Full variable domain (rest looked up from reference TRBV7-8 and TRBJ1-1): GAGVSQSPRYKVAKRGQDVALRCDPISGHVSLFWYQQALGQGPEFLTYFQNEAQLDKSGLPSDRFFAERPEGSVSTLKIQRTQQEDSAVYLCASSQAGLNTEAFFGQGTRLTVV.

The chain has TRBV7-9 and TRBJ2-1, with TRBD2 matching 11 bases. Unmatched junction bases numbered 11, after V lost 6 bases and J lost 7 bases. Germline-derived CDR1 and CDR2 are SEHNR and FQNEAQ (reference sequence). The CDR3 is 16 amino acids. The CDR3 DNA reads TGTGCCAGCAGTACACGAACTAGCGGGAGAGGGAATGAGCAGTTCTTC. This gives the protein CASSTRTSGRGNEQFF.

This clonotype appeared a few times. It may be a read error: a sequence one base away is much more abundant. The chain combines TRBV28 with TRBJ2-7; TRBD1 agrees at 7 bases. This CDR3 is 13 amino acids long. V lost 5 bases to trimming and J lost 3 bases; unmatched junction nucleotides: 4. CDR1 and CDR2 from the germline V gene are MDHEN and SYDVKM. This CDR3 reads CASSPGTVYEQYF. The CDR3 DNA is TGTGCCAGCAGTCCCGGGACAGTCTACGAGCAGTACTTC.

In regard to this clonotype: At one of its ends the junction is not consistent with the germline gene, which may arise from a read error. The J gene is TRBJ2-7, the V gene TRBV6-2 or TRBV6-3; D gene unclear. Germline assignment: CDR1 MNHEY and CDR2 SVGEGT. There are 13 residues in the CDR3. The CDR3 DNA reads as TGTACCAGCAGTTTAAGTGGGACCTACGAGCAGTACTTC. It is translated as CTSSLSGTYEQYF.

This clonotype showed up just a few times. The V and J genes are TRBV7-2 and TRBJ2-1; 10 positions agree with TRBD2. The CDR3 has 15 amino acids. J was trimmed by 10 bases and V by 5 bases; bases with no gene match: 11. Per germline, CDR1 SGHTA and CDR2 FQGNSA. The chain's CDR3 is CASSPRIAGGYEQFF. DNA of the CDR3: TGTGCCAGCAGCCCGCGGATAGCGGGGGGATACGAGCAGTTCTTC.

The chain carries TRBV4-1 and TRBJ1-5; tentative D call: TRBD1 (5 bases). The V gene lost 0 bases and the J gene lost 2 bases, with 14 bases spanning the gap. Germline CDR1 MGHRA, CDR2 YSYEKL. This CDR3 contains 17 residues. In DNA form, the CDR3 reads TGCGCCAGCAGCCAAGAATGGGGGGGGTCCCGCAATCAGCCCCAGCATTTT. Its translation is CASSQEWGGSRNQPQHF.

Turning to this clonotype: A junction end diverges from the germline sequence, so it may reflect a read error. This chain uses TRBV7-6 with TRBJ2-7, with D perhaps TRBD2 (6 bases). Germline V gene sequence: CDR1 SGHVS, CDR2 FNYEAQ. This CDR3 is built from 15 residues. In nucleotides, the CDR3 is TGTTCCAGCAGCCGAGACCGGGAGCTCCCCTACGAGCAGTACTTC. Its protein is CSSSRDRELPYEQYF. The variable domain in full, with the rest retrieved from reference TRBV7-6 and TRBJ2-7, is GAGVSQSPRYKVTKRGQDVALRCDPISGHVSLYWYRQALGQGPEFLTYFNYEAQQDKSGLPNDRFSAERPEGSISTLTIQRTEQRDSAMYRCSSSRDRELPYEQYFGPGTRLTVT.

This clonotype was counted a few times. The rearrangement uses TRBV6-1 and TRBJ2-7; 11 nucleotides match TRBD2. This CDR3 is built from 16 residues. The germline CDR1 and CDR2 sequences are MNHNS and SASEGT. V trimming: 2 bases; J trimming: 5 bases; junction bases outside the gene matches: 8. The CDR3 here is CASSERLAGLFHEQYF. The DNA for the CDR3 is TGTGCCAGCAGTGAAAGACTAGCGGGATTGTTCCACGAGCAGTACTTC.

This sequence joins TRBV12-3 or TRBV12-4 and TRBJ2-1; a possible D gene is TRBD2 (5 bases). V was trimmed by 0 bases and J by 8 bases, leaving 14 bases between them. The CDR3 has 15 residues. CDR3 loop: CASSLAGGPRHEQFF. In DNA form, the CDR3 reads TGTGCCAGCAGTTTAGCGGGCGGGCCTCGGCATGAGCAGTTCTTC.

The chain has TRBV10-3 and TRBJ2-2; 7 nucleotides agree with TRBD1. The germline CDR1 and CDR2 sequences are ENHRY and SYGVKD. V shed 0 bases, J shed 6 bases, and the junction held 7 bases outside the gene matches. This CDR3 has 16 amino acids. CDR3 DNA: TGTGCCATCAGTGAGTCCGCAGGGGGAAGGGCCGGGGAGCTGTTTTTT. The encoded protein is CAISESAGGRAGELFF.

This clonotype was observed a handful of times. The CDR3 is CAGSEKLFF. CDR3 coding DNA: TGTGCCGGGTCTGAAAAACTGTTTTTT. The rearrangement uses TRBV19 and TRBJ1-4; D remains ambiguous. The CDR3 is made up of 9 amino acids. V lost 11 bases to trimming and J lost 7 bases, with 5 bases between them. From germline, CDR1 is LNHDA and CDR2 SQIVND (reference sequence).

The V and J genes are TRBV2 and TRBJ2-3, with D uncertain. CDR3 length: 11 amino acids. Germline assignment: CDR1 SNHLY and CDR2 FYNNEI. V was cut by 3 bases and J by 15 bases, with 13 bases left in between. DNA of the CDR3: TGTGCCAGCAGTGATGAAACAAGATGCTATTTT. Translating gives CASSDETRCYF. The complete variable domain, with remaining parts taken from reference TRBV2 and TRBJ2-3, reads EPEVTQTPSHQVTQMGQEVILRCVPISNHLYFYWYRQILGQKVEFLVSFYNNEISEKSEIFDDQFSVERPDGSNFTLKIRSTKLEDSAMYFCASSDETRCYFGPGTRLTVL.

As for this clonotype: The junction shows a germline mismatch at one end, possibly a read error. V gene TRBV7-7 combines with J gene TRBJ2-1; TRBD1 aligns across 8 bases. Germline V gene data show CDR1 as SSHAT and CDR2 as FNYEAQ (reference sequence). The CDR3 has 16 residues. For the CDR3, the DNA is TGTGCTAGCAGCTTAGCCCAGGGGGCACCCCACAATGAGCAGTTCTTC. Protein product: CASSLAQGAPHNEQFF.

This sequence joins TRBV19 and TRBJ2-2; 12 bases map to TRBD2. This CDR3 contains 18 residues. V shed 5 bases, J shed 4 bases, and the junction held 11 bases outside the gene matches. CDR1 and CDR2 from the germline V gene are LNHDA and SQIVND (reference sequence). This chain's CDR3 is CASSHGLAGGRRTGELFF. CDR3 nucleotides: TGTGCCAGTAGTCATGGGCTAGCGGGGGGGCGACGCACCGGGGAGCTGTTTTTT.

The CDR3 DNA is TGTGCCAGCAGTTACTCAACAGGGTCGGCTTTCTTT. Its protein product is CASSYSTGSAFF. J is TRBJ1-1 and V is TRBV6-2 or TRBV6-3; a weak D match, TRBD1 (6 bases). The CDR3 length is 12 residues. Trimming cost V 0 bases and J 11 bases, with 10 bases left between them. Per the germline V gene, CDR1 is MNHEY and CDR2 is SVGEGT.

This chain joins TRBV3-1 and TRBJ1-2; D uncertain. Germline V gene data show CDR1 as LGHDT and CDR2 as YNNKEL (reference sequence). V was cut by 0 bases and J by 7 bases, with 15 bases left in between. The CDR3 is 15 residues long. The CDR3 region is CASSQDQHLAGGYTF. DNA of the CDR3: TGTGCCAGCAGCCAAGATCAACACCTCGCGGGTGGCTACACCTTC.